This T cell receptor beta chain stems from a study of identical twins. The study's findings and limits: High-abundance cord blood beta clonotypes had fewer insertions; memory repertoires showed none. Excess twin sharing in beta out-of-frame sequences was weaker.

TCRdb independently ran MiXCR on the 5' RACE reads; one entry per CDR3 protein. This sample has 250,000 to 300,000 distinct CDR3 sequences, with nearly 9.5% found just once. This CDR3 contains 14 residues. Germline CDR1 and CDR2: SGHTA and FQGNSA. V was clipped by 6 bases and J by 2 bases, with 14 bases between them. This clonotype was picked up many times. Its antigen is not known. These data are also associated with another study on yellow fever vaccine responses in identical twins.

This sequence originates from a woman between 18 and 29 years old in good health. V and J are TRBV7-2 and TRBJ2-7; tentatively, D is TRBD1 (5 bases). Material: CD8+ T cells sorted from blood. CDR3 DNA: TGTGCCAGCAGTCTCGGCGCCAGGGCCTACGAGCAGTACTTC. Translation: CASSLGARAYEQYF.